This is a list of T cell receptor beta chains from one sample in a study of blood T cell repertoires in COVID-19. The table came from immunoSEQ multiplex PCR; TCRdb's copy has only in-frame clones and leaves some out. The repertoire includes 200,000 to 300,000 clones, around 89% of them detected once, and more than 1% sits in the top ten. The sequencing sample was made of PBMCs or T cells enriched from blood (not recorded which). These receptors all stem from a woman aged 40-49 years with acute COVID-19. CDR3s leave out the opening cysteine and the closing phenylalanine or tryptophan. Only part of the rows carry a size: once, few, many, or a class if the clone is expanded.

v_call clone_size cdr3_aa
TRBV4-1 . ASSQVRALNTEAF
TRBV5-1 . ASSWGTGTNEKLF
TRBV5-1 . ASSAANQGPGGELF
TRBV7-8 . ASSSDRDNNQPQH
TRBV25-1 . ASSAPGTGIQETQY
TRBV5-6 . ASSSGQGGGSPLH
TRBV19 few ASSMYTGGNYGYT
TRBV28 . ASSLWGRVGSANEKLF
TRBV9 once ASSQGGDFTEAF
TRBV14 few ASSLDRGGPQH
TRBV9 . ASSPEPKAWEEVIGELF
TRBV5-5 . ASSLGGTEGIQPQH
TRBV12-3/TRBV12-4 . ASSLVDYNEQF
TRBV19 . ASSTDRGNQPQH
TRBV28 . ASTQGVVRDRNQPQH
TRBV6-5 . ASSYSGRTYEQY
TRBV19 once ASSRDRGSPVNTEAF
TRBV4-3 . ASSQDTTSGTYNEQF
TRBV2 . ASSAGRNTEAF
TRBV18 . ASSPSGEVGYGYT
TRBV7-6 . ASSPQAGVTSSTDTQY
TRBV7-2 . ASAMQGLSGNTIY
TRBV4-1 . ATRFAGGYEQF
TRBV12-5 . ASGSQGFKGIFYGYT
TRBV6-5 . ASSYSYSNYGYT
TRBV6-5 . ASSSAARGDEQY
TRBV5-1 . ASSLVMGQAEAF
TRBV9 . ASSAPLGLAATDTQY
TRBV5-1 . ASSFNGGEETQY
TRBV27 . ASSGYRVTGELF
TRBV11-3 . ASSSSKAETYNEQF
TRBV27 . ASSPRSSYNEQF
TRBV15 . ATSRARVSGYT
TRBV29-1 . SVRTGTNEKLF
TRBV28 . ASKAGAFQETQY
TRBV5-6 . ASSLAITTNEKLF
TRBV6-5 . ASRLGGGVDGYT
TRBV11-3 . ASSLTTDTQY
TRBV27 . ASSPRRGGNTEAF
TRBV30 . AWSRDREKLF
TRBV27 . ASSGQGTYEQY
TRBV11-3 . ASSLTGPQF
TRBV6-5 . ASSYLAGVNEQF
TRBV7-2 . ASSSRAGENNEQF
TRBV7-8 few ASTLGGAGSFDTQY
TRBV5-4 . ASSPSGRATDTQY
TRBV15 once ATSSQRWDSRLYQPQH
TRBV11-3 . ASTAGQGTYNEQF
TRBV10-3 once AITETPFDNEQF
TRBV19 . ASSIFLQGAGELF
TRBV7-9 . ASTPGEVVAGELF
TRBV18 . ASSPEQGVITDTQY
TRBV16 . ASSPEEKLF
TRBV7-3 . ASKTGANTGELF
TRBV7-9 once ASSLDGSGGSTTNEKLF